This TCR beta chain was documented in a study of lymphopenia after photon versus proton radiotherapy. Study-level points and caveats: In patients who died, overall survival fell as post-nadir TCR diversity dropped more.

A note on this clone: What it recognizes is unknown.

Here immunoSEQ multiplex PCR was the method, and the copy in TCRdb shows in-frame clones only, minus some. The table records over 15,000 clones, around nine tenths of them present only once. Germline lookup yields CDR1 MRHNA and CDR2 SNTAGT. CDR3 size: 13 residues. V lost 3 bases and J 1 base, leaving 3 bases between the germline ends. The sequence was obtained from a man in his sixties or seventies with pancreatic cancer. V and J are TRBV6-4 and TRBJ2-2; D unresolved. This sample comprised peripheral blood, obtained from a patient treated with proton-based radiotherapy. The CDR3 DNA reads as TGTGCCAGCAGTGAAGGGAACACCGGGGAGCTGTTTTTT. Residues: CASSEGNTGELFF.